This TCR beta chain was recorded in a study of blood T cell repertoires in COVID-19. Study in general: Material from acute and convalescent COVID-19 was sourced from the United States, Italy and Spain. In each case, the material was cDNA or gDNA derived from T cells, B-cell-depleted T cells, or PBMCs.

Per the authors' pipeline: Estimation of nucleated cell counts was performed using reference gene primer amplification. The repertoire was sequenced with immunoSEQ multiplex PCR; TCRdb's copy has only in-frame clones and lacks some. V, J and clone size derive from that table, while D and trimming were established from the DNA sequence. Of 110,000 or so clones in the sample, around 84% were seen once. CDR1 is SGHRS, CDR2 YFSETQ, per germline. The CDR3 extends over 17 amino acids. The J segment lost 3 bases and the V segment lost 0 bases, leaving 8 bases of the junction unmatched. The sequence came from a human donor in a cohort sampled during active COVID-19. The J gene is TRBJ1-2, the V gene TRBV5-1; 10 bases map to TRBD1. Sample: peripheral blood. CDR3 nucleotide sequence: TGCGCCAGCAGCTTGGATGTGACAGGGGGCGCAGACTATGGCTACACCTTC. The encoded protein is CASSLDVTGGADYGYTF.